A single sample gave rise to the 22 T cell receptor beta chains below, sequenced in a study of CD8+ T cells in alopecia areata. Extracted RNA was reverse transcribed, and the resulting cDNA served as sequencing template. Sequencing used immunoSEQ multiplex PCR; TCRdb keeps in-frame clones, though not all of them. The repertoire holds 100,000 to 150,000 clones, with approximately 53% as singletons. The input for sequencing was CD4+ T cells sorted from blood, taken at week 0. The receptors shown here come from a human donor with alopecia areata.

This rearrangement joins TRBV7-9 to TRBJ1-4; 8 bases align to TRBD1. From germline, CDR1 is SEHNR and CDR2 FQNEAQ (reference sequence). This CDR3 is built from 14 residues. The ends lost 4 bases at V and 16 bases at J; junction bases unmatched: 14. CDR3 sequence reads: CASSSTRVDRDRFF. The CDR3, as DNA: TGTGCCAGCAGCTCGACCAGAGTGGACAGGGACAGGTTTTTT.

The chain is built from TRBV7-2 and TRBJ1-2; D perhaps matches TRBD1 (5 bases). The germline CDR1 and CDR2 sequences are SGHTA and FQGNSA. The V gene lost 1 base and the J gene lost 3 bases, with 9 bases spanning the gap. The CDR3 length is 14 residues. The CDR3 DNA reads TGTGCCAGCAGCTTAGGACGGGGGGACTATGGCTACACCTTC. Its protein is CASSLGRGDYGYTF.

The rearrangement uses TRBV5-1 and TRBJ2-5; either TRBD1 or TRBD2 may fit D (6 bases each). Germline assignment: CDR1 SGHRS and CDR2 YFSETQ. V was clipped by 1 base and J by 5 bases, with 21 bases between them. This CDR3 contains 17 residues. The CDR3 DNA sequence: TGCGCCAGCAGCTTGTACTCTGGGGGGCTCTCTTTGGAGACCCAGTACTTC. It encodes CASSLYSGGLSLETQYF.

V and J are TRBV6-6 and TRBJ2-5; D possibly corresponds to TRBD2 (5 bases). The V gene lost 6 bases and the J gene lost 2 bases, with 13 bases spanning the gap. Germline CDR1 is MNHNY and CDR2 is SVGAGI (reference sequence). The CDR3 loop spans 14 amino acids. CDR3 DNA sequence: TGTGCCAGCAGCCTTCTCGGGAAACAAGAGACCCAGTACTTC. Translating it yields CASSLLGKQETQYF.

The chain joins TRBV7-2 to TRBJ2-3, with 8 bases fitting TRBD1. This CDR3 is built from 17 residues. Germline V CDR1 and CDR2: SGHTA, FQGNSA. V lost 2 bases, J lost 4 bases, and 11 bases stayed unmatched. The CDR3 loop reads CASSLRPGGVKSDTQYF. For the CDR3, the DNA is TGTGCCAGCAGCTTACGTCCAGGGGGCGTTAAATCAGATACGCAGTATTTT.

V is TRBV6-5 and J is TRBJ2-2; 9 positions match TRBD2. Germline CDR1 reads MNHEY; CDR2 reads SVGAGI. The CDR3 runs 14 residues. J was trimmed by 5 bases and V by 7 bases; bases with no gene match: 5. The CDR3 protein is CASTIAGVTGELFF. The CDR3 bases are TGTGCCAGCACGATAGCGGGAGTAACCGGGGAGCTGTTTTTT.

This clone turned up a few times. The rearrangement joins TRBV15 to TRBJ2-7, with 11 bases identical to TRBD2. This CDR3 spans 14 amino acids. Germline loops: CDR1 LNHNV, CDR2 YYDKDF (reference sequence). V shed 0 bases, J shed 7 bases, and the junction held 2 bases outside the gene matches. The CDR3 DNA reads as TGTGCCACCAGCAGAGATAGACTAGCGGGGGAGCAGTACTTC. Its protein product is CATSRDRLAGEQYF.

This clone has a handful of counts. The chain couples TRBV18 to TRBJ2-4; 8 bases align to TRBD1. CDR1 is KGHSH and CDR2 is LQKENI in the germline V gene. There are 14 residues in the CDR3. Unmatched junction bases numbered 3, after V lost 2 bases and J lost 6 bases. In DNA, the CDR3 is TGTGCCAGCTCACCAGGACAGGGAGGAAACATTCAGTACTTC. Translating it yields CASSPGQGGNIQYF.

This clone has more than one count but fewer than ten. This chain connects TRBV4-3 to TRBJ2-2; D remains ambiguous. The CDR3 is 13 amino acids. Trimming cost V 2 bases and J 5 bases, with 6 bases left between them. Germline loops: CDR1 LGHNA, CDR2 YSLEER. The CDR3 region has the DNA TGCGCCAGCAGCCAATCCGGGACCGGGGAGCTGTTTTTT. It encodes CASSQSGTGELFF.

The genes are TRBV5-1 and TRBJ2-5, with 10 bases aligning to TRBD1. Germline CDR1 reads SGHRS; CDR2 reads YFSETQ. V lost 3 bases to trimming and J lost 5 bases; unmatched junction nucleotides: 4. The length of the CDR3 is 14 residues. CDR3 in DNA: TGCGCCAGCAGCTCGACAGGGGGCTTGGAGACCCAGTACTTC. Its translation: CASSSTGGLETQYF.

The chain links TRBV30 to TRBJ2-5; 10 nucleotides agree with TRBD1. This CDR3 is 14 amino acids long. V lost 4 bases to trimming and J lost 2 bases; unmatched junction nucleotides: 4. The germline gives CDR1 GTSNPN, CDR2 SVGIG (reference sequence). CDR3: CAWTRTGGQETQYF. CDR3 in DNA: TGTGCCTGGACCCGGACAGGGGGTCAAGAGACCCAGTACTTC.

This clone occurred many times. The V gene is TRBV27, the J gene TRBJ2-7; D unresolved. The CDR3 extends over 13 amino acids. In germline, CDR1 is MNHEY, CDR2 SMNVEV (reference sequence). Trimming removed 5 bases at V and 0 bases at J, with 8 bases between. The DNA for the CDR3 is TGTGCCAGCAGTCGCGCTAACTCCTACGAGCAGTACTTC. As protein: CASSRANSYEQYF.

The V and J genes are TRBV6-5 and TRBJ2-7; TRBD1 agrees at 9 bases. V lost 7 bases to trimming and J lost 0 bases; unmatched junction nucleotides: 4. Germline V gene sequence: CDR1 MNHEY, CDR2 SVGAGI. The CDR3 is 14 residues long. The CDR3: CASTKGQGSYEQYF. For the CDR3, the DNA is TGTGCCAGCACAAAGGGACAGGGCTCCTACGAGCAGTACTTC.

This chain links TRBV28 with TRBJ2-7; 7 nucleotides align to TRBD1. V shed 2 bases, J shed 3 bases, and the junction held 7 bases outside the gene matches. CDR1 and CDR2 from the germline V gene are MDHEN and SYDVKM. The CDR3 length is 15 residues. CDR3 protein: CASSLPGTAYYEQYF. CDR3 coding DNA: TGTGCCAGCAGTTTACCCGGGACAGCCTACTACGAGCAGTACTTC.

The chain joins TRBV5-4 to TRBJ2-5; TRBD2 is a possible D gene (6 bases). This CDR3 has 14 amino acids. Germline CDR1 and CDR2: SGHNT and YYREEE (reference sequence). V gave up 4 bases and J gave up 0 bases, with 10 bases separating them. CDR3 sequence (DNA): TGTGCCAGCAGCCCGGGACTGGACCAAGAGACCCAGTACTTC. It translates to CASSPGLDQETQYF.

This chain uses TRBV23-1 with TRBJ2-5; tentatively, D is TRBD2 (7 bases). TRBV23-1 is recorded as an ORF, its role being uncertain. The V and J ends lost 10 bases and 4 bases respectively, with 22 bases between them. The CDR3 is 15 residues long. CDR3 nucleotide sequence: TGCGCCACCCTGGGGGGGGCCCGGGTTGGAGAGACCCAGTACTTC. The encoded protein is CATLGGARVGETQYF.

This clone is a singleton in its sample. V and J are TRBV19 and TRBJ1-5; D ambiguous. V was trimmed by 6 bases and J by 7 bases, leaving 16 bases between them. CDR1 and CDR2 from the germline V gene are LNHDA and SQIVND (reference sequence). This CDR3 has 14 residues. The CDR3 sequence is CASRPILGGQPQHF. The CDR3 bases are TGTGCCAGTAGACCCATTTTAGGTGGACAGCCCCAGCATTTT.

V and J are TRBV7-2 and TRBJ2-7; D might be TRBD2 (5 bases). The V end lost 4 bases, the J end lost 2 bases, and 15 bases lay between the germline ends. Germline CDR1 and CDR2: SGHTA and FQGNSA. CDR3 size: 15 residues. CDR3: CASSSARGLAYEQYF. As DNA, the CDR3 is TGTGCCAGCAGCTCGGCCCGCGGGTTGGCCTACGAGCAGTACTTC.

The J gene is TRBJ1-2, the V gene TRBV18, with 9 bases identical to TRBD1. Germline V gene data show CDR1 as KGHSH and CDR2 as LQKENI. J gave up 8 bases and V 3 bases, and 10 bases lay outside the gene matches. The length of the CDR3 is 15 residues. For the CDR3, the DNA is TGTGCCAGCTCACCCCGGGGACAGGGTATCAACGGCTACACCTTC. Protein product: CASSPRGQGINGYTF.

V is TRBV11-2 and J is TRBJ2-5; possible D gene TRBD2, 7 bases. Trimming took off 3 bases at V and 5 bases at J, with 16 bases between the two ends. The CDR3 has 15 residues. In germline, CDR1 is SGHAT, CDR2 FQNNGV. CDR3 in DNA: TGTGCCAGCAGCTTGGACAGCGGGGCCTGGGAGACCCAGTACTTC. Encoded protein: CASSLDSGAWETQYF. The full variable domain, rest sourced from reference TRBV11-2 and TRBJ2-5, is EAGVAQSPRYKIIEKRQSVAFWCNPISGHATLYWYQQILGQGPKLLIQFQNNGVVDDSQLPKDRFSAERLKGVDSTLKIQPAKLEDSAVYLCASSLDSGAWETQYFGPGTRLLVL.

CDR3 region: CASSLRQGTDTQYF. The CDR3 coding sequence is TGTGCCAGCAGCTTACGGCAGGGCACAGATACGCAGTATTTT. This chain connects TRBV13 to TRBJ2-3; D remains unclear. The CDR3 has 14 amino acids. V lost 2 bases and J lost 1, with 7 bases in between. In germline, CDR1 is PRHDT, CDR2 FYEKMQ (reference sequence).

This clone was seen a few times. The V gene is TRBV5-1, the J gene TRBJ2-7; a weak D match, TRBD1 (6 bases). Per the germline V gene, CDR1 is SGHRS and CDR2 is YFSETQ. V was pared by 3 bases and J by 5 bases, with 15 bases between. This CDR3 comprises 14 residues. Here the CDR3 reads CASSYSGVVHEQYF. The CDR3 DNA is TGCGCCAGCAGCTATTCAGGGGTGGTCCACGAGCAGTACTTC.